The next 12 T cell receptor beta chains were all read from a single sample in a study of T cells in Graves' hyperthyroidism and ophthalmopathy. The TCR beta CDR3 regions underwent amplification using RNA transcripts as the source. TCR CDR3 regions were first amplified by RT-PCR with HTBI primers. MiXCR, run by TCRdb on the multiplex PCR reads, gives a single entry per CDR3 protein. The sample consists of 500,000 or so distinct CDR3 sequences, approximately 16% of them appearing once. The sample consisted of blood. Receptor source: a woman aged 25-40 years with Graves' ophthalmopathy.

This clonotype has a handful of counts. The genes are TRBV19 and TRBJ2-2; 10 bases match TRBD2. Germline values: CDR1 LNHDA, CDR2 SQIVND (reference sequence). Trimming at V came to 5 bases and at J to 0 bases, leaving 3 bases not matched to a gene. The CDR3 extends over 16 amino acids. CDR3 region: CASSYLAGANTGELFF. The DNA for the CDR3 is TGTGCCAGTAGTTACCTAGCGGGGGCGAACACCGGGGAGCTGTTTTTT.

The gene calls are TRBV15 and TRBJ2-1; D is ambiguous. Deletions cut 2 bases from V and 10 bases from J, with 12 bases between. The CDR3 contains 13 residues. Looked up from germline, CDR1 is LNHNV and CDR2 is YYDKDF (reference sequence). CDR3 loop: CATSRPPGAEQFF. The CDR3 DNA sequence: TGTGCCACCAGCAGACCCCCTGGCGCAGAGCAGTTCTTC.

The chain uses TRBV6-1 and TRBJ2-7; TRBD2 might be the D (5 bases). Germline values: CDR1 MNHNS, CDR2 SASEGT. This CDR3 has 14 residues. With 8 bases removed from V and 1 base from J, the gap between germline ends came to 15 bases. CDR3 sequence reads: CASRREGMSYEQYF. For the CDR3, the DNA is TGTGCCAGCCGACGAGAGGGAATGTCCTACGAGCAGTACTTC.

This clonotype was counted many times. This sequence joins TRBV5-1 and TRBJ2-7; no clear D gene. Trimming cost V 7 bases and J 0 bases, with 17 bases left between them. CDR3 length equals 15 residues. Germline values: CDR1 SGHRS, CDR2 YFSETQ. The CDR3 here is CASRAATPLSYEQYF. The CDR3 region has the DNA TGCGCCAGCCGGGCTGCCACCCCCCTCTCCTACGAGCAGTACTTC.

This chain connects TRBV6-1 to TRBJ1-6, with D unclear. CDR1 MNHNS and CDR2 SASEGT come from the germline V gene. The germline V and J ends were trimmed by 5 bases and 7 bases, with 6 bases remaining between them. This CDR3 has 12 amino acids. The CDR3 bases are TGTGCCAGCAGTTATCAGAATTCACCCCTCCACTTT. This sequence encodes CASSYQNSPLHF.

This clonotype was observed a handful of times. This chain uses TRBV27 with TRBJ2-1, with D hard to call. V lost 4 bases, J lost 8 bases, and 15 bases lay in between. Looked up from germline, CDR1 is MNHEY and CDR2 is SMNVEV (reference sequence). The CDR3 has 14 amino acids. In DNA, the CDR3 is TGTGCCAGCAGTTGGTCCCCACGAAGGGATGAGCAGTTCTTC. Its translation is CASSWSPRRDEQFF.

This clonotype was counted between two and nine times. The rearrangement uses TRBV9 and TRBJ2-1; D call uncertain. Per germline, CDR1 SGDLS and CDR2 YYNGEE. The V gene lost 4 bases and the J gene lost 7 bases, with 15 bases spanning the gap. The CDR3 contains 14 residues. The CDR3 protein is CASSPGEVRNEQFF. The CDR3 DNA reads as TGTGCCAGCAGCCCCGGTGAGGTGCGGAATGAGCAGTTCTTC.

This clonotype was counted many times. The chain carries TRBV28 and TRBJ2-3; D is uncertain. Trimming left V 4 bases short and J 4 bases short, with 9 bases between. This CDR3 is built from 13 residues. Looked up from germline, CDR1 is MDHEN and CDR2 is SYDVKM. The CDR3 sequence: CASSSGFPDTQYF. The CDR3 nucleotides read TGTGCCAGCAGTTCGGGTTTTCCAGATACGCAGTATTTT.

Ten or more counts support this clonotype. The chain is built from TRBV7-9 and TRBJ2-5; TRBD2 matches 10 bases. CDR3 length: 18 residues. V shed 5 bases and J 4 bases; nucleotides not matched to a gene: 16. In germline, CDR1 is SEHNR, CDR2 FQNEAQ (reference sequence). The CDR3 nucleotides are TGTGCCAGCAGCCTTACTCGACTAGCGGGCGAAAGGGCAGAGACCCAGTACTTC. This sequence encodes CASSLTRLAGERAETQYF.

This clonotype was observed many times. CDR3: CASSYRGVPTDTQYF. CDR3 sequence (DNA): TGTGCCAGCAGTTACCGGGGGGTTCCGACAGATACGCAGTATTTT. The V gene is TRBV6-6, the J gene TRBJ2-3; 7 bases align to TRBD2. V shed 2 bases, J shed 3 bases, and the junction held 5 bases outside the gene matches. The CDR3 has 15 amino acids. Looked up from germline, CDR1 is MNHNY and CDR2 is SVGAGI (reference sequence).

In this sample, this clonotype turned up a few times. The V gene is TRBV10-3, the J gene TRBJ2-2; either TRBD1 or TRBD2 may fit D (5 bases each). The CDR3 covers 14 residues. From germline, CDR1 is ENHRY and CDR2 SYGVKD. V was clipped by 8 bases and J by 6 bases, with 16 bases between them. The CDR3 region has the DNA TGTGCCATCGCAGGGACCCCAGAGGCCGGGGAGCTGTTTTTT. Its translation is CAIAGTPEAGELFF.

This clonotype was seen repeatedly, ten times or more. The rearrangement joins TRBV20-1 to TRBJ1-1, with TRBD1 as a possible D gene (5 bases). The CDR3 is 14 amino acids. The germline gives CDR1 DFQATT, CDR2 SNEGSKA (reference sequence). V dropped 1 base and J dropped 3 bases, with 12 bases sitting between them. The CDR3 DNA follows: TGCAGTGCTAGAGCCCGACTGGGGGACACTGAAGCTTTCTTT. Protein: CSARARLGDTEAFF.